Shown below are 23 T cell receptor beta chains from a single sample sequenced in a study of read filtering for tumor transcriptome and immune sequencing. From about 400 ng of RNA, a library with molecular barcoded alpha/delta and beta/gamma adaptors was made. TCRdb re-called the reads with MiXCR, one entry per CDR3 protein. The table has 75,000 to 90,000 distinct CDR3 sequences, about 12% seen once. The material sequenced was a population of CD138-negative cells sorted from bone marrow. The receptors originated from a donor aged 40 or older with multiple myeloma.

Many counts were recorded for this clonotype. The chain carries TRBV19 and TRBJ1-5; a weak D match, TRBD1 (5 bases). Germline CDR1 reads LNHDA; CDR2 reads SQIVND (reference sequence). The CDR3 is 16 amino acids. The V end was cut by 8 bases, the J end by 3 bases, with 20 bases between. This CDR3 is CASSDRQLGTNQPQHF. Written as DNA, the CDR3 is TGTGCCAGTTCCGACCGGCAATTGGGGACCAATCAGCCCCAGCATTTT.

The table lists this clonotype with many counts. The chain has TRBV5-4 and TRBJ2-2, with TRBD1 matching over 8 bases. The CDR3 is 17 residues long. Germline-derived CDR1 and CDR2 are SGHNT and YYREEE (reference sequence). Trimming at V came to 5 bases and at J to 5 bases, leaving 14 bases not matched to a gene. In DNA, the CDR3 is TGTGCCAGCAGTCTCGGACAGGGCGGAGCGGTTACCGGGGAGCTGTTTTTT. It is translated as CASSLGQGGAVTGELFF.

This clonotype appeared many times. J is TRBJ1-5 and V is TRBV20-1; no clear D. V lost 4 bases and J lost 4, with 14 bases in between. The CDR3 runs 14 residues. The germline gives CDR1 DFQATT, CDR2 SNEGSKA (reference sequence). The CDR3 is CSATTGSANQPQHF. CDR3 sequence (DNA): TGCAGTGCTACGACGGGGTCTGCTAATCAGCCCCAGCATTTT.

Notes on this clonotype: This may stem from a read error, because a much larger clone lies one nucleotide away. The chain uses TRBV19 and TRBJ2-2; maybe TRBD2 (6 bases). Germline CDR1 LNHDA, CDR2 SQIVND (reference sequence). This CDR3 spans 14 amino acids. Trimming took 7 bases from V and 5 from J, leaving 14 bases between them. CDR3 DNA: TGTGCCAGTAAGGGACTGGGGGTGACCGGGGAGCTGTTTTTT. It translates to CASKGLGVTGELFF.

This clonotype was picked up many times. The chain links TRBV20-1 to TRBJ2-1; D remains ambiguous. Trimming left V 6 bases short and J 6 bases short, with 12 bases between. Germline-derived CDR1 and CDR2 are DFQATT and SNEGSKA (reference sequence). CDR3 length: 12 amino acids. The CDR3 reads CSASTGLNEQFF. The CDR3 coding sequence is TGCAGTGCCTCGACTGGTCTCAATGAGCAGTTCTTC.

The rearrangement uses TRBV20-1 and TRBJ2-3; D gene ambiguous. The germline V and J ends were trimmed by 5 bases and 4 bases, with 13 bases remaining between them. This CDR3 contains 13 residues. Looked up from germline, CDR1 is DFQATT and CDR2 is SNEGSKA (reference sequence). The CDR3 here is CSALRHKADTQYF. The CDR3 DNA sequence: TGCAGTGCTCTACGTCATAAGGCAGATACGCAGTATTTT.

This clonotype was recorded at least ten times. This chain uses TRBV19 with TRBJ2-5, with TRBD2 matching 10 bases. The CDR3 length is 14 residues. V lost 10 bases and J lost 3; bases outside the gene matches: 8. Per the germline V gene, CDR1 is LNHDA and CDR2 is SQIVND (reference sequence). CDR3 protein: CATSGTSVKETQYF. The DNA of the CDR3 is TGTGCCACCTCCGGGACTAGCGTAAAAGAGACCCAGTACTTC.

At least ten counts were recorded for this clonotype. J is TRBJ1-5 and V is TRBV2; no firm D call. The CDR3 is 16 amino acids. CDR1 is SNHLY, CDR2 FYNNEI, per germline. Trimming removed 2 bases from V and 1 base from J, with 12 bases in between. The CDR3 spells CASSEIGVRSNQPQHF. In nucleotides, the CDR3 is TGTGCCAGCAGTGAAATCGGGGTTCGGAGCAATCAGCCCCAGCATTTT.

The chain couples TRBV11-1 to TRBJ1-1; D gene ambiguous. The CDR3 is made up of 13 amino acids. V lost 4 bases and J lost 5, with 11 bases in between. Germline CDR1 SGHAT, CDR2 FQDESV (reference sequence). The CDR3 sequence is CASSSHGRTEAFF. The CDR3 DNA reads TGTGCCAGCAGCTCCCACGGAAGGACTGAAGCTTTCTTT.

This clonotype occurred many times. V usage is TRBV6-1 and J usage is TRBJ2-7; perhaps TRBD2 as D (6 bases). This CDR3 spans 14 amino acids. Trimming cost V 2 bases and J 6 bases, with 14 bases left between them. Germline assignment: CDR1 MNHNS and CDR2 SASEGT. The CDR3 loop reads CASSEMGGSGEQYF. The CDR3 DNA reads TGTGCCAGCAGTGAAATGGGAGGTTCTGGCGAGCAGTACTTC.

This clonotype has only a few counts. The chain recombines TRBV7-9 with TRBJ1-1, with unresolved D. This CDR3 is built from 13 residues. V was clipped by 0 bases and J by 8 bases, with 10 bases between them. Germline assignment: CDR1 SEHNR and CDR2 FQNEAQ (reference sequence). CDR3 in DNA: TGTGCCAGCAGCTTAGCGCGTGGACTGGAAGCTTTCTTT. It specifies CASSLARGLEAFF.

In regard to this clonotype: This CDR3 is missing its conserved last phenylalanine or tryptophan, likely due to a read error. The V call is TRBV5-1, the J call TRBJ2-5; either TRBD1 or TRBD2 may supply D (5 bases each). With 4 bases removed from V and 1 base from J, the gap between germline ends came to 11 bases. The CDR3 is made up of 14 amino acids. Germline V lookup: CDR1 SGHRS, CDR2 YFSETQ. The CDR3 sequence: CASSVGETQETQYL. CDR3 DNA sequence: TGCGCCAGCAGCGTAGGGGAGACCCAAGAGACCCAGTACCTC.

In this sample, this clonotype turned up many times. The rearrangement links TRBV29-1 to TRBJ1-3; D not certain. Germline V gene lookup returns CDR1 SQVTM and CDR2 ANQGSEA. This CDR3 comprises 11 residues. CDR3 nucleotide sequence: TGCCGGCTCGGCTCTGGAAACACCATATATTTT. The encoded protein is CRLGSGNTIYF.

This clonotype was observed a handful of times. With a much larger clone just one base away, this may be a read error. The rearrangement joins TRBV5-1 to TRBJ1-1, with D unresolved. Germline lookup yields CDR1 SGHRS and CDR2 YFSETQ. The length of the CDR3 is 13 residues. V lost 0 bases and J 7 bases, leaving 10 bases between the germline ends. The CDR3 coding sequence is TGCGCCAGCAGCTTGGTGCGGCCAAGTGAAGCTTTCTTT. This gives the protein CASSLVRPSEAFF.

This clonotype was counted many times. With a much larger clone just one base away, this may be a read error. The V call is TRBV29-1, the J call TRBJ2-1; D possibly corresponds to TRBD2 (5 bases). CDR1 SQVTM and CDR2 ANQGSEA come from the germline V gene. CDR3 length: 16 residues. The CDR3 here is CSVEDRLTSSYNGQFF. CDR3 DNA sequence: TGCAGCGTTGAAGATAGACTAACGAGCTCCTACAATGGGCAGTTCTTC.

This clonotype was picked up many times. The CDR3 sequence is CSVGMGNQPQHF. Written as DNA, the CDR3 is TGCAGCGTTGGCATGGGCAATCAGCCCCAGCATTTT. The V and J genes are TRBV29-1 and TRBJ1-5; the D is unclear. Trimming removed 4 bases from V and 2 bases from J, with 6 bases in between. Germline CDR1 is SQVTM and CDR2 is ANQGSEA. The CDR3 sequence is 12 residues long.

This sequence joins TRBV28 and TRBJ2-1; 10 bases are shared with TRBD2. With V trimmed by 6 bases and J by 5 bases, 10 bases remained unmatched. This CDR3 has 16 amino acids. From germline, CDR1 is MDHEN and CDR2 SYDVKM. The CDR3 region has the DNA TGTGCCAGCAGCGTAGTAGGACTAGCGGCACACAATGAGCAGTTCTTC. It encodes CASSVVGLAAHNEQFF. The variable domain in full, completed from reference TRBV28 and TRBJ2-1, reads DVKVTQSSRYLVKRTGEKVFLECVQDMDHENMFWYRQDPGLGLRLIYFSYDVKMKEKGDIPEGYSVSREKKERFSLILESASTNQTSMYLCASSVVGLAAHNEQFFGPGTRLTVL.

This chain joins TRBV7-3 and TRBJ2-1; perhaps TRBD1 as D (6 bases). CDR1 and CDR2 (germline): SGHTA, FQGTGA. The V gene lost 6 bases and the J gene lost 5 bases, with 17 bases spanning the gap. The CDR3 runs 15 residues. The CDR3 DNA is TGTGCCAGCAGTTTACTGAGCAGGGGAGACAATGAGCAGTTCTTC. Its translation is CASSLLSRGDNEQFF.

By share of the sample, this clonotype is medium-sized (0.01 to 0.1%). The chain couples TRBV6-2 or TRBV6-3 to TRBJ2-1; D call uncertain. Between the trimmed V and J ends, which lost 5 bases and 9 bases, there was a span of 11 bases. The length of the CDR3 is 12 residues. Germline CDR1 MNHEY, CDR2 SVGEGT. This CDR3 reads CASSPPGGEQFF. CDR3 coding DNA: TGTGCCAGCAGTCCGCCAGGCGGTGAGCAGTTCTTC.

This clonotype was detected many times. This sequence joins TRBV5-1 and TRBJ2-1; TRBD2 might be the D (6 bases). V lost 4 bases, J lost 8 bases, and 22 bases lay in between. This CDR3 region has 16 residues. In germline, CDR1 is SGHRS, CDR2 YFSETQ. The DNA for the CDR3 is TGCGCCAGCAGCCCCGCCGCTAGCGCACGGGTCGATGAGCAGTTCTTC. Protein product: CASSPAASARVDEQFF.

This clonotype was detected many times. The CDR3 DNA is TGTGCCAGCAGTTCCCCCGGGGCTGGAAACACCATATATTTT. It specifies CASSSPGAGNTIYF. The rearrangement uses TRBV12-3 or TRBV12-4 and TRBJ1-3; no clear D gene. This CDR3 is built from 14 residues. V lost 4 bases and J lost 2, with 9 bases in between.

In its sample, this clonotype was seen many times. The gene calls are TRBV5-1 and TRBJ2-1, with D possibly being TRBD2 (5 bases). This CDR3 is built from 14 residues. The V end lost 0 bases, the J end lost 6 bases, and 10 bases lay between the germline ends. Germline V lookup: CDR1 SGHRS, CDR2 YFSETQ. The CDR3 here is CASSLAGGSNEQFF. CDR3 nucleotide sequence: TGCGCCAGCAGCTTGGCCGGAGGCTCCAATGAGCAGTTCTTC. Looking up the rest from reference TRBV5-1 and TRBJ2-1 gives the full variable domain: KAGVTQTPRYLIKTRGQQVTLSCSPISGHRSVSWYQQTPGQGLQFLFEYFSETQRNKGNFPGRFSGRQFSNSRSEMNVSTLELGDSALYLCASSLAGGSNEQFFGPGTRLTVL.

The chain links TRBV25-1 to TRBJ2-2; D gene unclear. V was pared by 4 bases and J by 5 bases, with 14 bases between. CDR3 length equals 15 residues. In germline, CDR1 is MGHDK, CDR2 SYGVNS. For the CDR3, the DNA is TGTGCCAGCAGTGTGGGGTCTACCTCTACCGGGGAGCTGTTTTTT. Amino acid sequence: CASSVGSTSTGELFF.